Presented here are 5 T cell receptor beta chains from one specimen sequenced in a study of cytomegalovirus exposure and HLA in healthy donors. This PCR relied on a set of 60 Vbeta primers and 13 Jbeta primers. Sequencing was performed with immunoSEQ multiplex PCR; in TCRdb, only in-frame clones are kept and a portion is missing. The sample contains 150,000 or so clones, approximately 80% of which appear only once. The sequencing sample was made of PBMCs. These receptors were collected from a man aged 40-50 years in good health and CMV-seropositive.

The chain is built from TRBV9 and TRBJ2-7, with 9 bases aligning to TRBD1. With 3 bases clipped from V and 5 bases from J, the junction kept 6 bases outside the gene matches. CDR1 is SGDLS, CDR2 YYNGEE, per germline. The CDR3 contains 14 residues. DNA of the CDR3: TGTGCCAGCAGCGGCGGACAGGGGAGAAACGAGCAGTACTTC. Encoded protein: CASSGGQGRNEQYF.

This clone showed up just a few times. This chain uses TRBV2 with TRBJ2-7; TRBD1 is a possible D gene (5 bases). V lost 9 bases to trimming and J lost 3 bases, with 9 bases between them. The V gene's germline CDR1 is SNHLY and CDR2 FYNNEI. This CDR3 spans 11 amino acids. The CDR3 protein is CASRQLYEQYF. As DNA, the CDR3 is TGTGCCAGTAGACAGCTCTACGAGCAGTACTTC.

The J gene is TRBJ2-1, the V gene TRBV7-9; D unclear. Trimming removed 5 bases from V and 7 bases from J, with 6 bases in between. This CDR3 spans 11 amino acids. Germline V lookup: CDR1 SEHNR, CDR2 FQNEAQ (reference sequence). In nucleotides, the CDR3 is TGTGCCAGCAGCCAATCAAATGAGCAGTTCTTC. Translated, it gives CASSQSNEQFF.

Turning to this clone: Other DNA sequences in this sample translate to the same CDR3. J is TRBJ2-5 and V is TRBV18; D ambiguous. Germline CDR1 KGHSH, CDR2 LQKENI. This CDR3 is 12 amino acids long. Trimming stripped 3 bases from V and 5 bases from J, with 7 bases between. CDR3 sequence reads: CASSPAGETQYF. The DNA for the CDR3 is TGTGCCAGCTCACCCGCCGGTGAGACCCAGTACTTC.

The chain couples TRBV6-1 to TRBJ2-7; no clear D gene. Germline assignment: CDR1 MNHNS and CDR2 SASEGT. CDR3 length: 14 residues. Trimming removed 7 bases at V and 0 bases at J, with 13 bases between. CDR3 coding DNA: TGTGCCAGCACTCTACAGCTTTCCTCCTACGAGCAGTACTTC. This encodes CASTLQLSSYEQYF.